The 29 T cell receptor beta chains presented below share a single source sample, sequenced in a study of OX40 agonist ivuxolimab in advanced cancers. TCRdb's table, derived via immunoSEQ multiplex PCR, lists solely in-frame clones and lacks some. The sample lists about 34,000 clones; 82% were seen once. Sample: CD4+ or CD8+ T cells sorted from blood, taken in a trial of the OX40 agonist ivuxolimab. These receptors were obtained from an adult with an advanced solid tumor such as melanoma, head and neck, liver or kidney cancer.

The chain joins TRBV29-1 to TRBJ1-5; D gene unclear. In germline, CDR1 is SQVTM, CDR2 ANQGSEA. The CDR3 is made up of 12 amino acids. V lost 4 bases, J lost 0 bases, and 4 bases lay in between. CDR3 in DNA: TGCAGCGTTGGAGGTAGCAATCAGCCCCAGCATTTT. It yields the protein CSVGGSNQPQHF. Full variable domain (remainder filled in from reference TRBV29-1 and TRBJ1-5): SAVISQKPSRDICQRGTSLTIQCQVDSQVTMMFWYRQQPGQSLTLIATANQGSEATYESGFVIDKFPISRPNLTFSTLTVSNMSPEDSSIYLCSVGGSNQPQHFGDGTRLSIL.

J is TRBJ1-3 and V is TRBV28; TRBD1 agrees at 10 bases. CDR1 and CDR2 from the germline V gene are MDHEN and SYDVKM. V lost 5 bases to trimming and J lost 4 bases; unmatched junction nucleotides: 8. The CDR3 extends over 16 amino acids. CDR3: CASSPSRTGGGNTIYF. CDR3 coding DNA: TGTGCCAGCAGTCCATCAAGGACAGGGGGAGGAAACACCATATATTTT.

In its sample, this clone was seen a few times. This rearrangement joins TRBV5-1 to TRBJ2-7; D perhaps matches TRBD1 (6 bases). The germline V gene has CDR1 SGHRS and CDR2 YFSETQ. Between the trimmed V and J ends, which lost 2 bases and 2 bases, there was a span of 11 bases. The CDR3 runs 14 residues. CDR3 residues: CASSFTGTTYEQYF. The CDR3 nucleotides read TGCGCCAGCAGCTTTACCGGGACAACCTACGAGCAGTACTTC.

The V gene is TRBV7-9, the J gene TRBJ1-1, with TRBD1 as a possible D gene (6 bases). The germline CDR1 and CDR2 sequences are SEHNR and FQNEAQ (reference sequence). V was shortened by 5 bases and J by 8 bases, with 18 bases between the two germline ends. The CDR3 extends over 14 amino acids. CDR3 DNA: TGTGCCAGCAGCCCCGTCCCAGACAGGATGGAAGCTTTCTTT. Its translation is CASSPVPDRMEAFF.

The J gene is TRBJ1-6, the V gene TRBV6-1; maybe TRBD1 (6 bases). V was trimmed by 1 base and J by 9 bases, leaving 13 bases between them. CDR1 MNHNS and CDR2 SASEGT come from the germline V gene. The CDR3 is made up of 15 amino acids. The CDR3 region is CASSEGDTGRSPLHF. Here the CDR3 DNA reads TGTGCCAGCAGTGAAGGGGACACCGGGCGTTCACCCCTCCACTTT.

The rearrangement links TRBV7-3 to TRBJ2-7, with D tentatively TRBD1 (5 bases). The CDR3 runs 13 residues. V was pared by 1 base and J by 5 bases, with 9 bases between. Germline V gives CDR1 SGHTA, CDR2 FQGTGA. The CDR3 DNA follows: TGTGCCAGCAGCTTAAGGTCCAGGGACGAGCAGTACTTC. This gives the protein CASSLRSRDEQYF.

A few counts support this clone. The chain links TRBV11-1 to TRBJ1-6; D gene uncertain. V dropped 3 bases and J dropped 6 bases, with 9 bases sitting between them. CDR3 length equals 14 residues. CDR1 and CDR2 (germline): SGHAT, FQDESV (reference sequence). The CDR3 sequence: CASSFADRNSPLHF. CDR3 nucleotide sequence: TGTGCCAGCAGCTTTGCGGATCGTAATTCACCCCTCCACTTT.

The chain uses TRBV6-1 and TRBJ2-7; tentative D call: TRBD2 (5 bases). The CDR3 consists of 14 residues. Germline CDR1 reads MNHNS; CDR2 reads SASEGT. Trimming shortened V by 6 bases and J by 4 bases, and 16 bases separated the two germline ends. The CDR3 DNA follows: TGTGCCAGCAGCCTCCGGGAATCGGTTTACGAGCAGTACTTC. This encodes CASSLRESVYEQYF.

The V gene is TRBV5-4, the J gene TRBJ2-5, with 10 bases lining up with TRBD2. V lost 2 bases, J lost 9 bases, and 10 bases stayed unmatched. The CDR3 consists of 15 residues. CDR1 and CDR2 (germline): SGHNT, YYREEE (reference sequence). CDR3 region: CASSLAGGNVGAQYF. CDR3 coding DNA: TGTGCCAGCAGCTTAGCGGGGGGGAATGTTGGAGCCCAGTACTTC.

This clone was recorded only once. The gene calls are TRBV7-9 and TRBJ1-4; D gene uncertain. The CDR3 sequence is 14 residues long. In germline, CDR1 is SEHNR, CDR2 FQNEAQ (reference sequence). V was clipped by 5 bases and J by 0 bases, with 7 bases between them. The CDR3 protein is CASSQPATNEKLFF. CDR3 sequence (DNA): TGTGCCAGCAGCCAACCTGCAACTAATGAAAAACTGTTTTTT.

The genes are TRBV19 and TRBJ2-3; D is perhaps TRBD1 (8 bases). Germline-derived CDR1 and CDR2 are LNHDA and SQIVND (reference sequence). The germline V and J ends were trimmed by 4 bases and 6 bases, with 20 bases remaining between them. This CDR3 region has 16 residues. The CDR3 loop is CASSKFGQGGYDTQYF. CDR3 nucleotide sequence: TGTGCCAGTAGTAAATTCGGACAGGGAGGGTACGATACGCAGTATTTT.

The rearrangement links TRBV4-1 to TRBJ2-5; tentatively, D is TRBD2 (6 bases). V lost 1 base, J lost 5 bases, and 17 bases lay in between. This CDR3 spans 16 amino acids. The germline V gene encodes CDR1 MGHRA and CDR2 YSYEKL. The CDR3 DNA reads as TGCGCCAGCAGCCAAGTATTCGCGGAGGGCTCGGAGACCCAGTACTTC. It codes for CASSQVFAEGSETQYF.

The chain carries TRBV14 and TRBJ2-7; 10 nucleotides line up with TRBD2. The V gene's germline CDR1 is SGHDN and CDR2 FVKESK. The CDR3 has 16 amino acids. The ends lost 0 bases at V and 6 bases at J; junction bases unmatched: 8. CDR3 amino acids: CASSQDGLAGVSEQYF. CDR3 in DNA: TGTGCCAGCAGCCAAGACGGCCTAGCGGGAGTTTCCGAGCAGTACTTC.

V is TRBV6-6 and J is TRBJ2-7; D remains ambiguous. Germline V lookup: CDR1 MNHNY, CDR2 SVGAGI (reference sequence). CDR3 size: 12 residues. V was clipped by 6 bases and J by 2 bases, with 8 bases between them. CDR3 nucleotides: TGTGCCAGCAGCCCTTACACCTACGAGCAGTACTTC. Translated, it gives CASSPYTYEQYF.

DNA of the CDR3: TGTGCCAGCAGCACGGGACAGGGGGCGGATACGCAGTATTTT. Translation: CASSTGQGADTQYF. The J gene is TRBJ2-3, the V gene TRBV2; 12 bases fit TRBD1. The V gene end was trimmed by 6 bases and the J gene end by 6 bases; junction bases not matched to a gene: 4. Germline assignment: CDR1 SNHLY and CDR2 FYNNEI. This CDR3 has 14 residues.

V usage is TRBV2 and J usage is TRBJ2-3; 8 bases line up with TRBD2. Germline V gives CDR1 SNHLY, CDR2 FYNNEI. The J segment lost 4 bases and the V segment lost 4 bases, leaving 7 bases of the junction unmatched. The CDR3 extends over 15 amino acids. CDR3 amino acids: CASSGPGGGSDTQYF. The CDR3 DNA sequence: TGTGCCAGCAGTGGCCCGGGCGGGGGGTCAGATACGCAGTATTTT.

The chain combines TRBV27 with TRBJ2-7, with 11 nucleotides matching TRBD2. Trimming cost V 0 bases and J 5 bases; bases outside gene matches: 6. From germline, CDR1 is MNHEY and CDR2 SMNVEV (reference sequence). CDR3 length: 16 residues. This CDR3 reads CASSLSRLAGRNEQYF. CDR3 in DNA: TGTGCCAGCAGTTTATCGAGACTAGCGGGAAGGAACGAGCAGTACTTC.

J is TRBJ2-7 and V is TRBV7-2; 8 nucleotides align to TRBD2. V was pared by 6 bases and J by 3 bases, with 10 bases of the junction left unmatched. Germline V lookup: CDR1 SGHTA, CDR2 FQGNSA. The CDR3 has 15 residues. The CDR3 protein is CASRRDSSGSYEQYF. The CDR3 region has the DNA TGTGCCAGCAGAAGGGACTCAAGCGGGAGCTACGAGCAGTACTTC.

This chain connects TRBV5-1 to TRBJ2-3, with D possibly TRBD1 on 5 matching bases. The V end was cut by 0 bases, the J end by 1 base, with 21 bases between. CDR3 length: 19 residues. The germline V gene encodes CDR1 SGHRS and CDR2 YFSETQ. In DNA, the CDR3 is TGCGCCAGCAGCTTGGGACTGGGGCGAAGGTCGAGCCGCACAGATACGCAGTATTTT. This translates into CASSLGLGRRSSRTDTQYF. Full variable domain (missing parts from reference TRBV5-1 and TRBJ2-3): KAGVTQTPRYLIKTRGQQVTLSCSPISGHRSVSWYQQTPGQGLQFLFEYFSETQRNKGNFPGRFSGRQFSNSRSEMNVSTLELGDSALYLCASSLGLGRRSSRTDTQYFGPGTRLTVL.

The chain combines TRBV10-3 with TRBJ1-2; 8 bases line up with TRBD1. This CDR3 region has 14 residues. CDR1 is ENHRY and CDR2 is SYGVKD in the germline V gene. After removal of 2 bases from V and 6 bases from J, the junction contained 5 bases not matched to a gene. The CDR3 region has the DNA TGTGCCATCAGTGAGACCGACAGGGGCCATGGCTACACCTTC. It is translated as CAISETDRGHGYTF.

The chain employs TRBV7-2 and TRBJ1-2; TRBD1 might be the D (6 bases). The CDR3 has 15 amino acids. Trimming left V 5 bases short and J 5 bases short, with 18 bases between. Per the germline V gene, CDR1 is SGHTA and CDR2 is FQGNSA. The CDR3 region has the DNA TGTGCCAGCAGCCAGCACTCTGGACAGCTTTATGGCTACACCTTC. Translating it yields CASSQHSGQLYGYTF.

This chain connects TRBV4-2 to TRBJ1-2; no firm D call. Trimming removed 0 bases at V and 0 bases at J, with 8 bases between. CDR1 and CDR2 (germline): LGHNA, YNFKEQ. CDR3 length: 15 residues. CDR3 DNA sequence: TGTGCCAGCAGCCAAGACACCAACGCTAACTATGGCTACACCTTC. Translated: CASSQDTNANYGYTF.

The chain is built from TRBV5-1 and TRBJ2-2; 7 positions agree with TRBD2. CDR1 SGHRS and CDR2 YFSETQ come from the germline V gene. The CDR3 totals 14 residues. V lost 3 bases and J lost 4; bases outside the gene matches: 3. CDR3 in amino acids: CASSWDYITGELFF. The CDR3 DNA follows: TGCGCCAGCAGCTGGGACTACATCACCGGGGAGCTGTTTTTT.

The V call is TRBV4-3, the J call TRBJ2-3; D not resolved. The CDR3 extends over 15 amino acids. V was trimmed by 0 bases and J by 1 base, leaving 8 bases between them. CDR1 and CDR2 (germline): LGHNA, YSLEER. CDR3: CASSQDLRGTDTQYF. CDR3 in DNA: TGCGCCAGCAGCCAAGATCTTAGAGGCACAGATACGCAGTATTTT.

The genes are TRBV5-1 and TRBJ2-2, with 11 bases matching TRBD2. The CDR3 runs 17 residues. V trimming: 4 bases; J trimming: 6 bases; junction bases outside the gene matches: 11. Germline-derived CDR1 and CDR2 are SGHRS and YFSETQ. CDR3 loop: CASSLTSGGPWAGELFF. The DNA of the CDR3 is TGCGCCAGCAGCCTAACTAGCGGGGGACCCTGGGCCGGGGAGCTGTTTTTT.

Here the CDR3 DNA reads TGCGCCAGCAGCCATTTTGACCTGGGCGGGGGTACCTACGAGCAGTACTTC. Its protein is CASSHFDLGGGTYEQYF. The chain has TRBV4-3 and TRBJ2-7, with TRBD2 matching over 7 bases. J lost 2 bases, V lost 3 bases, and 13 bases had no gene match. The length of the CDR3 is 17 residues. CDR1 and CDR2 from the germline V gene are LGHNA and YSLEER.

This rearrangement joins TRBV6-1 to TRBJ2-1; perhaps TRBD2 as D (5 bases). Per the germline V gene, CDR1 is MNHNS and CDR2 is SASEGT. The CDR3 length is 13 residues. V was trimmed by 2 bases and J by 16 bases, leaving 18 bases between them. The CDR3 DNA reads as TGTGCCAGCAGTGAACAAACGACTACCCAACGCTTCTTC. Translation gives CASSEQTTTQRFF.

The chain joins TRBV11-1 to TRBJ2-7; TRBD1 matches 7 bases. The CDR3 runs to 15 residues. The germline gives CDR1 SGHAT, CDR2 FQDESV (reference sequence). The trim removed 1 base at V and 7 bases at J, leaving 10 bases unmatched. Here the CDR3 DNA reads TGTGCCAGCAGCTTAGACAGGGGAAACCCGCAAGAGCAGTACTTC. Protein sequence: CASSLDRGNPQEQYF.

V and J are TRBV6-5 and TRBJ2-7; 7 nucleotides match TRBD1. CDR3 length equals 13 residues. J was trimmed by 5 bases and V by 6 bases; bases with no gene match: 7. Per germline, CDR1 MNHEY and CDR2 SVGAGI. The chain's CDR3 is CASSRGGVNEQYF. Written as DNA, the CDR3 is TGTGCCAGCAGCCGAGGGGGCGTGAACGAGCAGTACTTC.